This TCR beta chain was sequenced during a study of T cells expressing NK-cell markers. The CDR3 runs to 15 residues. Template switching by 5'RACE with UMIs generated the TCR beta cDNA. TCRdb reprocessed the 5' RACE reads and reports one entry per CDR3 protein, with no DNA. The sample holds about 410,000 distinct CDR3 sequences. This receptor was obtained from a woman aged 50 to 60 in good health. The sequenced material came from blood T cells: a sorted CD56 or NKG2C T cell subset, CD4+ or CD8+ T cells, or bulk PBMC T cells (not recorded which). The chain uses TRBV12-3 or TRBV12-4 and TRBJ1-1; the D gene TCRdb calls, TRBD1, cannot be checked with no DNA. CDR3 residues: CASTGAPGGNTEAFF.